These 22 T cell receptor beta chains originate from one sample sequenced in a study of T cell responses to AZD1222 COVID-19 vaccine. TCRdb keeps only in-frame clones here, not all; method: immunoSEQ multiplex PCR. The sample includes about 130,000 clones, 80% to 90% of them seen just once. The specimen was peripheral blood, collected on day 0 of AZD1222 vaccination. These receptors came from an adult in good health.

J is TRBJ1-5 and V is TRBV11-2; D is unclear. The CDR3 loop spans 19 amino acids. Germline CDR1 reads SGHAT; CDR2 reads FQNNGV. V lost 1 base and J lost 3, with 22 bases in between. The CDR3 region has the DNA TGTGCCAGCAGCTTAGTCGGCAAGGCCTCCTCTAGGTTCAATCAGCCCCAGCATTTT. Residues: CASSLVGKASSRFNQPQHF. The complete variable domain, with remaining parts taken from reference TRBV11-2 and TRBJ1-5, reads EAGVAQSPRYKIIEKRQSVAFWCNPISGHATLYWYQQILGQGPKLLIQFQNNGVVDDSQLPKDRFSAERLKGVDSTLKIQPAKLEDSAVYLCASSLVGKASSRFNQPQHFGDGTRLSIL.

The rearrangement joins TRBV5-1 to TRBJ2-7; D possibly uses TRBD1 or TRBD2 (5 bases each). V was pared by 0 bases and J by 2 bases, with 15 bases between. The CDR3 consists of 16 residues. CDR1 is SGHRS, CDR2 YFSETQ, per germline. CDR3 nucleotides: TGCGCCAGCAGCTTGGGAGAGGGGCGCTTCCCCTACGAGCAGTACTTC. Its protein product is CASSLGEGRFPYEQYF.

This chain links TRBV29-1 with TRBJ2-1, with D tentatively TRBD2 (6 bases). Looked up from germline, CDR1 is SQVTM and CDR2 is ANQGSEA. With 2 bases removed from V and 9 bases from J, the gap between germline ends came to 14 bases. There are 13 residues in the CDR3. Here the CDR3 reads CSVERRGLPEQFF. CDR3 nucleotides: TGCAGCGTTGAAAGGCGGGGACTTCCTGAGCAGTTCTTC.

The J gene is TRBJ2-7, the V gene TRBV3-1 (or the pseudogene TRBV3-2), with 9 bases matching TRBD2. This CDR3 has 15 residues. The germline gives CDR1 LGHDT, CDR2 YNNKEL (reference sequence). Germline trimming cut 10 bases from V and 10 bases from J; bases unmatched to any gene: 20. The CDR3 region has the DNA TGTGCCACGGGAGGAGGGACGTCCATTAGCGGGGGCCAGTACTTC. As protein: CATGGGTSISGGQYF.

The genes are TRBV18 and TRBJ1-5; no reliable D call. The CDR3 is 17 residues long. Germline CDR1 is KGHSH and CDR2 is LQKENI. With 2 bases removed from V and 0 bases from J, the gap between germline ends came to 14 bases. The CDR3 reads CASSPMAAGYSNQPQHF. The DNA of the CDR3 is TGTGCCAGCTCACCAATGGCAGCCGGATATAGCAATCAGCCCCAGCATTTT. The full variable domain, with the rest looked up from reference TRBV18 and TRBJ1-5, is NAGVMQNPRHLVRRRGQEARLRCSPMKGHSHVYWYRQLPEEGLKFMVYLQKENIIDESGMPKERFSAEFPKEGPSILRIQQVVRGDSAAYFCASSPMAAGYSNQPQHFGDGTRLSIL.

The V gene is TRBV2, the J gene TRBJ2-5, with D uncertain. The CDR3 loop spans 12 amino acids. Trimming cost V 5 bases and J 5 bases, with 9 bases left between them. Germline CDR1 is SNHLY and CDR2 is FYNNEI. CDR3 sequence (DNA): TGTGCCAGCAGTCCCATCGGGGAGACCCAGTACTTC. This codes for CASSPIGETQYF.

The chain is built from TRBV6-5 and TRBJ1-5, with D possibly being TRBD1 (5 bases). The CDR3 totals 15 residues. The ends were cut back, 0 bases at V and 6 bases at J, with 12 bases in the middle. Germline lookup yields CDR1 MNHEY and CDR2 SVGAGI. The chain's CDR3 is CASSYSRGGSQPQHF. CDR3 sequence (DNA): TGTGCCAGCAGTTACTCGAGGGGTGGTAGTCAGCCCCAGCATTTT.

The genes are TRBV11-3 and TRBJ2-7, with 11 bases aligning to TRBD2. The CDR3 runs 14 residues. The V gene's germline CDR1 is SGHNT and CDR2 YENEEA. The J segment lost 2 bases and the V segment lost 8 bases, leaving 5 bases of the junction unmatched. The DNA of the CDR3 is TGTGCCAGCGGGGGACTAGCGGCCCCCTACGAGCAGTACTTC. It encodes CASGGLAAPYEQYF.

The rearrangement uses TRBV6-5 and TRBJ2-4; the match to TRBD2 covers 7 bases. CDR3 length: 15 amino acids. The germline gives CDR1 MNHEY, CDR2 SVGAGI. J was trimmed by 2 bases and V by 6 bases; bases with no gene match: 7. CDR3 protein: CASRGGARSKNIQYF. The CDR3 nucleotides read TGTGCCAGCAGGGGAGGGGCTCGGTCCAAAAACATTCAGTACTTC.

The genes are TRBV9 and TRBJ1-1; TRBD1 is a possible D gene (6 bases). Trimming took 2 bases from V and 8 from J, leaving 10 bases between them. CDR3 length: 12 residues. Germline V gene data show CDR1 as SGDLS and CDR2 as YYNGEE. The CDR3 DNA reads as TGTGCCAGCAGCGTCCAGGGGCAAGAAGCTTTCTTT. Its protein product is CASSVQGQEAFF.

The chain has TRBV6-5 and TRBJ1-5; D remains unclear. V was shortened by 6 bases and J by 6 bases, with 12 bases between the two germline ends. This CDR3 contains 13 residues. From germline, CDR1 is MNHEY and CDR2 SVGAGI. The CDR3 here is CASSPVLGQPQHF. CDR3 in DNA: TGTGCCAGCAGCCCCGTCTTGGGTCAGCCCCAGCATTTT.

The sample holds one count of this clone. The chain carries TRBV5-1 and TRBJ2-7; the match to TRBD1 covers 9 bases. Germline CDR1 is SGHRS and CDR2 is YFSETQ. Germline trimming cut 2 bases from V and 5 bases from J; bases unmatched to any gene: 8. The length of the CDR3 is 15 residues. The DNA for the CDR3 is TGCGCCAGCAGCTTTAGGGACAGGGTTTCGGACGAGCAGTACTTC. Translating it yields CASSFRDRVSDEQYF.

This chain connects TRBV6-5 to TRBJ2-1, with D possibly TRBD2 on 6 matching bases. Germline CDR1 and CDR2: MNHEY and SVGAGI. CDR3 length: 13 amino acids. V gave up 10 bases and J gave up 0 bases, with 10 bases separating them. The CDR3 spells CATREFSYNEQFF. CDR3 nucleotides: TGTGCCACACGGGAGTTCTCCTACAATGAGCAGTTCTTC.

The chain has TRBV7-9 and TRBJ2-3, with TRBD1 identical over 9 bases. With 2 bases clipped from V and 2 bases from J, the junction kept 14 bases outside the gene matches. In germline, CDR1 is SEHNR, CDR2 FQNEAQ (reference sequence). This CDR3 is built from 19 residues. The CDR3 here is CASSLIRTRDRDTTDTQYF. The CDR3 bases are TGTGCCAGCAGCTTAATAAGGACCCGGGACAGGGACACCACAGATACGCAGTATTTT.

This chain uses TRBV3-1 (or the pseudogene TRBV3-2) with TRBJ2-1, with 10 bases aligning to TRBD1. Looked up from germline, CDR1 is LGHDT and CDR2 is YNNKEL (reference sequence). This CDR3 comprises 15 residues. V dropped 2 bases and J dropped 3; count of bases not matched to a gene: 1. CDR3: CASSQRDRGYNEQFF. DNA of the CDR3: TGTGCCAGCAGCCAACGGGACAGGGGCTACAATGAGCAGTTCTTC.

This chain joins TRBV25-1 and TRBJ2-5, with 8 bases matching TRBD1. The CDR3 is 15 residues long. Per the germline V gene, CDR1 is MGHDK and CDR2 is SYGVNS. V lost 7 bases and J lost 4; bases outside the gene matches: 11. The CDR3 region has the DNA TGTGCCAGCACCGGTCGCGACAGGGGTTTAGAGACCCAGTACTTC. As protein: CASTGRDRGLETQYF.

The chain recombines TRBV27 with TRBJ1-2; 8 positions agree with TRBD1. The germline V gene encodes CDR1 MNHEY and CDR2 SMNVEV (reference sequence). CDR3 length: 16 residues. Trimming cost V 5 bases and J 3 bases; bases outside gene matches: 11. CDR3 sequence reads: CASSPSPPGQDYGYTF. The CDR3, as DNA: TGTGCCAGCAGTCCCTCCCCCCCGGGACAGGACTATGGCTACACCTTC.

The rearrangement links TRBV14 to TRBJ2-3; D is unclear. Germline V lookup: CDR1 SGHDN, CDR2 FVKESK. Trimming removed 1 base at V and 7 bases at J, with 6 bases between. The CDR3 is 12 amino acids. CDR3 region: CASSQVLNTQYF. Here the CDR3 DNA reads TGTGCCAGCAGCCAAGTTCTAAATACGCAGTATTTT.

The V and J genes are TRBV6-4 and TRBJ2-1; 9 bases match TRBD1. The V segment lost 4 bases and the J segment 0 bases; nucleotides outside the gene matches: 4. Germline assignment: CDR1 MRHNA and CDR2 SNTAGT. The length of the CDR3 is 16 residues. The CDR3 DNA sequence: TGTGCCAGCAGTGCGACGGACAGGGGCTCCTACAATGAGCAGTTCTTC. Residues: CASSATDRGSYNEQFF.

This chain joins TRBV4-1 and TRBJ1-5; the D is unclear. This CDR3 is built from 15 residues. Deletions cut 3 bases from V and 5 bases from J, with 14 bases between. CDR1 is MGHRA, CDR2 YSYEKL, per germline. Here the CDR3 DNA reads TGCGCCAGCAGCCAGACTTACGACCCTTATCAGCCCCAGCATTTT. It translates to CASSQTYDPYQPQHF.

The chain's CDR3 is CAAGTGLQETQYF. In DNA, the CDR3 is TGTGCCGCGGGAACAGGGCTCCAAGAGACCCAGTACTTC. The chain uses TRBV30 and TRBJ2-5; D may correspond to TRBD1 or TRBD2 (6 bases each). Germline V lookup: CDR1 GTSNPN, CDR2 SVGIG (reference sequence). V gave up 8 bases and J gave up 1 base, with 14 bases separating them. This CDR3 spans 13 amino acids.

This clone appeared once. The rearrangement links TRBV7-2 to TRBJ2-1, with 9 bases identical to TRBD2. V was pared by 4 bases and J by 2 bases, with 6 bases of the junction left unmatched. The CDR3 extends over 16 amino acids. The germline gives CDR1 SGHTA, CDR2 FQGNSA. CDR3 DNA: TGTGCCAGCAGCTCCCAGCGACTAGCGGCCTACAATGAGCAGTTCTTC. Translation: CASSSQRLAAYNEQFF.